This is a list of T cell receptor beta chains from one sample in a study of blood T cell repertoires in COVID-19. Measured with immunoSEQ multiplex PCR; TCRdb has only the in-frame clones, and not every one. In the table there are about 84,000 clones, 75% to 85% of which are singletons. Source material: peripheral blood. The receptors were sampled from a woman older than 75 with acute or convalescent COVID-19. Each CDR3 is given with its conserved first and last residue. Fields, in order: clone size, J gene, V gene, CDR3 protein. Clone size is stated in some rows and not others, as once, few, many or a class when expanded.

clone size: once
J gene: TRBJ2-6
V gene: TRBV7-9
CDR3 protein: CASSLVGGSGANVLTF

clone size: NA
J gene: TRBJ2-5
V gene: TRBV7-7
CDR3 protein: CASSLEGGPKTQYF

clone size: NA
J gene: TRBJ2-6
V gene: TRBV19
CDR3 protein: CASSIYGGGSSGANVLTF

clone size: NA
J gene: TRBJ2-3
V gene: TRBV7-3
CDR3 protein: CASSLRGAPPDTQYF

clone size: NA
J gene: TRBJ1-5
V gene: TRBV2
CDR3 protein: CASRMGGVQPQHF

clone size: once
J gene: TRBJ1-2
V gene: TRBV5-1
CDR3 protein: CASSPAGTQYGYTF

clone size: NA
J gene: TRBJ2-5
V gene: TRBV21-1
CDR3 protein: CASTLPLAGTQYF

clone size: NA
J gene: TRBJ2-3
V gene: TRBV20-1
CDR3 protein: CSAPGENTQYF

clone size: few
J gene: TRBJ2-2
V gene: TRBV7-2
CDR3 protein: CASSLRAGGHSGELFF

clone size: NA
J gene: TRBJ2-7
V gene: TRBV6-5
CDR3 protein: CASSFVAGVAYEQYF

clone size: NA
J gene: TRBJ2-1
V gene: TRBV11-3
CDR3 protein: CASSLLAGKTNEQFF

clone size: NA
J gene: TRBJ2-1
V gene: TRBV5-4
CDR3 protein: CASSLGGAYNEQFF

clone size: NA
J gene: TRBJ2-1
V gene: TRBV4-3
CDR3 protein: CASSQVGGPWNEQFF

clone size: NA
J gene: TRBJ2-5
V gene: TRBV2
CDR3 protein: CASTTGPGGMGTQYF

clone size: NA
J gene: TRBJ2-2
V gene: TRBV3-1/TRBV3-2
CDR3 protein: CASSQASGTTTGELFF

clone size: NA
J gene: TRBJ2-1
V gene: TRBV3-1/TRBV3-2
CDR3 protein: CASSQVLAGGYNEQFF

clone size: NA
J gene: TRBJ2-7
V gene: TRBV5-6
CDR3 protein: CASYHRDTYEQYF

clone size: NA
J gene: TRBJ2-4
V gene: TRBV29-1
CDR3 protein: CSVDLGVAKNIQYF

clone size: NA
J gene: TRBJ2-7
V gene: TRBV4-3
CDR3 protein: CASSQGTSGGYEQYF

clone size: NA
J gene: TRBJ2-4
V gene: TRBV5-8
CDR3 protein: CASSLTLAKNIQYF

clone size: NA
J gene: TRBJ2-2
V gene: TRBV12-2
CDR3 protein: CASRSRTSSYTGELFF

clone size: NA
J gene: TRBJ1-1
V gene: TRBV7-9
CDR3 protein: CASSPVPEAFF

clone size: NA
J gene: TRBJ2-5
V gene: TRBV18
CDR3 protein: CASSQVAGQETQYF

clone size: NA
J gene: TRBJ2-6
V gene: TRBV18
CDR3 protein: CASSQLLSGANVLTF

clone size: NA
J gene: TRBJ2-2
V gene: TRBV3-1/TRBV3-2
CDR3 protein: CASSGTSDTGELFF

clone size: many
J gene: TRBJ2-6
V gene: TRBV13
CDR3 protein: CATTSGRSGANVLTF

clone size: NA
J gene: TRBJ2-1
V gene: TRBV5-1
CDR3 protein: CASSLVVTGNEQFF

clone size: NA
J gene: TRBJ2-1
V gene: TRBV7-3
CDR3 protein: CASSLDSSSYNEQFF